This TCR beta chain was profiled in a study of Ad26.COV2.S vaccination and SARS-CoV-2 variants. Study summary: Recipients of Ad26.COV2.S got it intramuscularly, once or twice 56 days apart.

The CDR3 contains 15 residues. Germline CDR1 reads MGHRA; CDR2 reads YSYEKL. The V end was cut by 4 bases, the J end by 4 bases, with 14 bases between. Data came from immunoSEQ multiplex PCR; TCRdb stores just in-frame clones and leaves some out. Of a few hundred thousand clones listed, roughly 89% are singletons. The treatment here: about 20 received Ad26.COV2.S at low or high dose, single or two shots; about five received placebo; per-sample allocation not given. Sampling was performed 63 days after the first vaccine or placebo injection. The input for sequencing was peripheral blood, taken in a trial of Ad26.COV2.S vaccine versus placebo. The gene calls are TRBV4-1 and TRBJ1-5, with D possibly matching TRBD1 (5 bases). This receptor was obtained from a person aged 18-60 years who received the Ad26.COV2.S COVID-19 vaccine or a placebo. The CDR3 coding sequence is TGCGCCAGCAGCCCCTTCGGGGGTGGGAATCAGCCCCAGCATTTT. This encodes CASSPFGGGNQPQHF.